The 26 T cell receptor beta chains in this list originate from one sample, sequenced in a study of cytomegalovirus exposure and HLA in healthy donors. The study ran its PCR with 60 Vbeta and 13 Jbeta primers. This table comes from immunoSEQ multiplex PCR, and its TCRdb copy is limited to in-frame clones, with some not included. The sample includes roughly 180,000 clones, roughly 8.7% of them seen just once. Sequencing used PBMCs. The source is a young woman in good health and CMV-seropositive.

This clone was picked up a small number of times. The chain joins TRBV5-5 to TRBJ1-5; a possible D gene is TRBD1 (6 bases). Germline V gives CDR1 SGHKS, CDR2 YYEKEE (reference sequence). The CDR3 loop spans 15 amino acids. V was trimmed by 4 bases and J by 5 bases, leaving 16 bases between them. Here the CDR3 reads CASSPGNRADQPQHF. The CDR3 DNA reads as TGTGCCAGCAGCCCGGGAAACAGGGCCGATCAGCCCCAGCATTTT.

The rearrangement uses TRBV11-2 and TRBJ2-7; D perhaps matches TRBD2 (5 bases). The germline V gene has CDR1 SGHAT and CDR2 FQNNGV. The CDR3 is 15 residues long. V was trimmed by 5 bases and J by 1 base, leaving 15 bases between them. CDR3 amino acids: CASSPHGLDSYEQYF. The CDR3 nucleotides are TGTGCCAGCAGCCCTCATGGACTTGATTCCTACGAGCAGTACTTC.

The chain recombines TRBV29-1 with TRBJ2-5; D possibly corresponds to TRBD2 (6 bases). CDR3 length: 17 amino acids. Germline CDR1 SQVTM, CDR2 ANQGSEA. Trimming left V 8 bases short and J 5 bases short, with 30 bases between. CDR3 amino acids: CSPEWGFGRLILETQYF. Here the CDR3 DNA reads TGCAGCCCTGAATGGGGGTTTGGGAGGTTGATATTGGAGACCCAGTACTTC.

The chain has TRBV9 and TRBJ2-2; TRBD2 agrees at 8 bases. This CDR3 region has 16 residues. CDR1 SGDLS and CDR2 YYNGEE come from the germline V gene. With V trimmed by 0 bases and J by 6 bases, 7 bases remained unmatched. The CDR3, as DNA: TGTGCCAGCAGCGTAGTCTCTAGCGGGTACGCCGGGGAGCTGTTTTTT. It translates to CASSVVSSGYAGELFF.

This clone appeared a few times. V usage is TRBV6-6 and J usage is TRBJ1-2; 9 bases are a match to TRBD1. The CDR3 runs 16 residues. The ends lost 4 bases at V and 1 base at J; junction bases unmatched: 7. Germline V gene lookup returns CDR1 MNHNY and CDR2 SVGAGI (reference sequence). The CDR3 loop is CASSSARTGDNYGYTF. In DNA, the CDR3 is TGTGCCAGCAGTTCAGCTCGGACAGGGGATAACTATGGCTACACCTTC.

This clone was observed a handful of times. The rearrangement uses TRBV14 and TRBJ2-5; possible D gene TRBD2, 5 bases. Germline assignment: CDR1 SGHDN and CDR2 FVKESK. Trimming pared 1 base from V and 0 bases from J, leaving 12 bases between. This CDR3 region has 16 residues. The CDR3 DNA sequence: TGTGCCAGCAGCCAAGGGAATAGCGCGTACCAAGAGACCCAGTACTTC. It yields the protein CASSQGNSAYQETQYF.

Only a few counts were recorded for this clone. The chain is built from TRBV6-1 and TRBJ2-7; no reliable D call. In germline, CDR1 is MNHNS, CDR2 SASEGT. Trimming left V 2 bases short and J 6 bases short, with 20 bases between. This CDR3 is 16 amino acids long. The CDR3 bases are TGTGCCAGCAGTGAACTACAAGGTTGGCGGCACGGCGAGCAGTACTTC. It is translated as CASSELQGWRHGEQYF.

The rearrangement uses TRBV5-1 and TRBJ2-2; TRBD2 might be the D (6 bases). CDR1 is SGHRS and CDR2 is YFSETQ in the germline V gene. The CDR3 has 17 amino acids. The V gene lost 2 bases and the J gene lost 0 bases, with 14 bases spanning the gap. CDR3 amino acids: CASSLTSGTSNTGELFF. Here the CDR3 DNA reads TGCGCCAGCAGCTTAACATCGGGGACTTCGAACACCGGGGAGCTGTTTTTT.

The sample holds a few counts of this clone. The chain has TRBV4-1 and TRBJ2-1; D gene ambiguous. The germline V and J ends were trimmed by 1 base and 0 bases, with 10 bases remaining between them. The CDR3 length is 16 residues. CDR1 and CDR2 from the germline V gene are MGHRA and YSYEKL. The CDR3 DNA is TGCGCCAGCAGCCAAGGGGTCGCGGTCTCCTACAATGAGCAGTTCTTC. It codes for CASSQGVAVSYNEQFF.

This clone was seen only a few times. V is TRBV7-9 and J is TRBJ2-2; TRBD2 agrees at 10 bases. This CDR3 comprises 16 residues. Germline V gives CDR1 SEHNR, CDR2 FQNEAQ (reference sequence). The junction had 8 bases not matched to a gene; V was cut back by 6 bases and J by 4 bases. In DNA, the CDR3 is TGTGCCAGCAGGACTCCGGGACTAGCGATCACCGGGGAGCTGTTTTTT. It yields the protein CASRTPGLAITGELFF.

Here the CDR3 DNA reads TGTGCCAGCAGCTACTCCGGGACAACGTACGAGCAGTACTTC. Its protein product is CASSYSGTTYEQYF. V is TRBV7-3 and J is TRBJ2-7, with D possibly matching TRBD1 (6 bases). The CDR3 is made up of 14 amino acids. Trimming stripped 4 bases from V and 4 bases from J, with 14 bases between. The germline V gene encodes CDR1 SGHTA and CDR2 FQGTGA.

This clone has only a few counts. This chain links TRBV18 with TRBJ2-1; TRBD2 might be the D (5 bases). Germline assignment: CDR1 KGHSH and CDR2 LQKENI. This CDR3 is built from 13 residues. V lost 4 bases to trimming and J lost 7 bases, with 11 bases between them. CDR3 sequence (DNA): TGTGCCAGCTCACTACACCCGGGGAATGAGCAGTTCTTC. Its translation: CASSLHPGNEQFF.

V is TRBV12-5 and J is TRBJ1-1; D call uncertain. There are 12 residues in the CDR3. Deletions cut 5 bases from V and 11 bases from J, with 15 bases between. Germline CDR1 is LGHNT and CDR2 is FRNRAP. The CDR3: CASGPDGPGAFF. The DNA for the CDR3 is TGTGCTAGTGGTCCGGACGGCCCGGGGGCTTTCTTT.

There are a few counts of this clone. This chain uses TRBV11-1 with TRBJ2-7; 7 nucleotides line up with TRBD1. There are 16 residues in the CDR3. Germline V gene lookup returns CDR1 SGHAT and CDR2 FQDESV (reference sequence). V gave up 5 bases and J gave up 6 bases; unmatched junction bases: 16. The CDR3 loop is CASSGRPGTAFREQYF. The CDR3 nucleotides read TGTGCCAGCAGCGGCCGCCCCGGGACAGCATTTCGCGAGCAGTACTTC. Full variable domain (remainder filled in from reference TRBV11-1 and TRBJ2-7): EAEVAQSPRYKITEKSQAVAFWCDPISGHATLYWYRQILGQGPELLVQFQDESVVDDSQLPKDRFSAERLKGVDSTLKIQPAELGDSAMYLCASSGRPGTAFREQYFGPGTRLTVT.

The rearrangement joins TRBV10-1 to TRBJ2-2, with TRBD1 identical over 7 bases. After removal of 4 bases from V and 3 bases from J, the junction contained 11 bases not matched to a gene. This CDR3 contains 17 residues. CDR1 is WNHNN and CDR2 is SYGVQD in the germline V gene (reference sequence). The CDR3 nucleotides are TGCGCCAGCAGTGGAGGGTTACAGGGGTCCGACACCGGGGAGCTGTTTTTT. Translating gives CASSGGLQGSDTGELFF.

Regarding this clone: The same CDR3 arises from other DNA sequences in this sample as well. The J gene is TRBJ2-5, the V gene TRBV7-8; TRBD1 might be the D (5 bases). Germline CDR1 reads SGHVS; CDR2 reads FQNEAQ. This CDR3 is built from 14 residues. V was shortened by 5 bases and J by 3 bases, with 13 bases between the two germline ends. In DNA, the CDR3 is TGTGCCAGCAGCAGCAGGGTCAGAGAAGAGACCCAGTACTTC. It specifies CASSSRVREETQYF. The variable domain in full, completed from reference TRBV7-8 and TRBJ2-5, reads GAGVSQSPRYKVAKRGQDVALRCDPISGHVSLFWYQQALGQGPEFLTYFQNEAQLDKSGLPSDRFFAERPEGSVSTLKIQRTQQEDSAVYLCASSSRVREETQYFGPGTRLLVL.

The chain combines TRBV9 with TRBJ1-2; D is possibly TRBD1 (5 bases). CDR1 and CDR2 (germline): SGDLS, YYNGEE. The CDR3 runs 15 residues. With 0 bases removed from V and 1 base from J, the gap between germline ends came to 10 bases. CDR3 nucleotides: TGTGCCAGCAGCGTAGGGGAGGGGTTTAACTATGGCTACACCTTC. It is translated as CASSVGEGFNYGYTF. The complete variable domain, with remaining parts taken from reference TRBV9 and TRBJ1-2, reads DSGVTQTPKHLITATGQRVTLRCSPRSGDLSVYWYQQSLDQGLQFLIQYYNGEERAKGNILERFSAQQFPDLHSELNLSSLELGDSALYFCASSVGEGFNYGYTFGSGTRLTVV.

The chain carries TRBV7-9 and TRBJ2-1; D is undetermined. V was pared by 0 bases and J by 6 bases, with 6 bases between. The CDR3 loop spans 13 amino acids. From germline, CDR1 is SEHNR and CDR2 FQNEAQ (reference sequence). The CDR3 bases are TGTGCCAGCAGCTTAGCTCTCGTCAATGAGCAGTTCTTC. Translation: CASSLALVNEQFF.

This clone has more than one count but fewer than ten. The V gene is TRBV7-9, the J gene TRBJ2-7; 10 bases agree with TRBD1. The germline V gene encodes CDR1 SEHNR and CDR2 FQNEAQ (reference sequence). This CDR3 contains 15 residues. With 4 bases clipped from V and 5 bases from J, the junction kept 8 bases outside the gene matches. CDR3 DNA: TGTGCCAGCAGCTCGAGCGGGACAGGGGTCGACGAGCAGTACTTC. This codes for CASSSSGTGVDEQYF. The entire variable domain, with the rest obtained from reference TRBV7-9 and TRBJ2-7, is as follows: DTGVSQNPRHKITKRGQNVTFRCDPISEHNRLYWYRQTLGQGPEFLTYFQNEAQLEKSRLLSDRFSAERPKGSFSTLEIQRTEQGDSAMYLCASSSSGTGVDEQYFGPGTRLTVT.

In the case of this clone: Compared with germline, one end of the junction differs, possibly owing to a read error. The chain combines TRBV2 with TRBJ2-7; unclear D gene. The length of the CDR3 is 15 residues. Germline V gene data show CDR1 as SNHLY and CDR2 as FYNNEI. The CDR3 DNA sequence: TGTGCCAGCAGTGAAGTGGATAGCTCCAGCTACGAGCGGTACTTC. It specifies CASSEVDSSSYERYF. Combining the CDR3 with reference TRBV2 and TRBJ2-7 gives the whole variable domain EPEVTQTPSHQVTQMGQEVILRCVPISNHLYFYWYRQILGQKVEFLVSFYNNEISEKSEIFDDQFSVERPDGSNFTLKIRSTKLEDSAMYFCASSEVDSSSYERYFGPGTRLTVT.

This clone was seen a handful of times. This chain joins TRBV2 and TRBJ1-4; D uncertain. Trimming removed 6 bases at V and 7 bases at J, with 3 bases between. The CDR3 extends over 10 amino acids. Germline CDR1 reads SNHLY; CDR2 reads FYNNEI. CDR3 DNA sequence: TGTGCCAGCAGGAGTGAAAAACTGTTTTTT. It yields the protein CASRSEKLFF.

This clone showed up just a few times. The chain recombines TRBV19 with TRBJ1-2; TRBD1 aligns across 10 bases. With 10 bases clipped from V and 7 bases from J, the junction kept 9 bases outside the gene matches. CDR3 size: 13 residues. The germline V gene has CDR1 LNHDA and CDR2 SQIVND (reference sequence). CDR3 bases: TGTGCCACTCGGGACAGGGGCTTGTCTGGCTACACCTTC. It is translated as CATRDRGLSGYTF. The variable domain in full, completed from reference TRBV19 and TRBJ1-2, reads DGGITQSPKYLFRKEGQNVTLSCEQNLNHDAMYWYRQDPGQGLRLIYYSQIVNDFQKGDIAEGYSVSREKKESFPLTVTSAQKNPTAFYLCATRDRGLSGYTFGSGTRLTVV.

The sample holds a few counts of this clone. The J gene is TRBJ2-3, the V gene TRBV2; TRBD2 matches 8 bases. Germline CDR1 is SNHLY and CDR2 is FYNNEI. V shed 7 bases and J 3 bases; nucleotides not matched to a gene: 9. The CDR3 is 15 residues long. The CDR3 DNA reads as TGTGCCAGCACCCTACTAGCGGAGGGTACAGATACGCAGTATTTT. It translates to CASTLLAEGTDTQYF.

CDR3 residues: CASSQVPGLGNEQFF. CDR3 sequence (DNA): TGTGCCAGCAGCCAAGTTCCGGGACTGGGGAATGAGCAGTTCTTC. The chain employs TRBV7-2 and TRBJ2-1; D might be TRBD2 (6 bases). V lost 5 bases and J 7 bases, leaving 18 bases between the germline ends. Per germline, CDR1 SGHTA and CDR2 FQGNSA. The CDR3 length is 15 residues.

This clone has more than one count but fewer than ten. The chain combines TRBV5-3 with TRBJ1-2, with TRBD1 matching 7 bases. TRBV5-3 is classed as an ORF, of uncertain function. The ends lost 1 base at V and 4 bases at J; junction bases unmatched: 7. The CDR3 totals 15 residues. As DNA, the CDR3 is TGTGCCAGAAGCTTGTCAACAGGGGCTCCCTATGGCTACACCTTC. Translated, it gives CARSLSTGAPYGYTF.

A few counts support this clone. The V call is TRBV5-1, the J call TRBJ2-5, with 8 bases matching TRBD1. Trimming removed 7 bases from V and 6 bases from J; junction bases left unmatched: 8. The germline CDR1 and CDR2 sequences are SGHRS and YFSETQ. This CDR3 comprises 13 residues. CDR3 sequence reads: CASGGQGEKTQYF. CDR3 DNA sequence: TGCGCCAGCGGAGGACAGGGCGAAAAGACCCAGTACTTC. Using reference TRBV5-1 and TRBJ2-5 for the parts outside the CDR3, the full variable domain is KAGVTQTPRYLIKTRGQQVTLSCSPISGHRSVSWYQQTPGQGLQFLFEYFSETQRNKGNFPGRFSGRQFSNSRSEMNVSTLELGDSALYLCASGGQGEKTQYFGPGTRLLVL.